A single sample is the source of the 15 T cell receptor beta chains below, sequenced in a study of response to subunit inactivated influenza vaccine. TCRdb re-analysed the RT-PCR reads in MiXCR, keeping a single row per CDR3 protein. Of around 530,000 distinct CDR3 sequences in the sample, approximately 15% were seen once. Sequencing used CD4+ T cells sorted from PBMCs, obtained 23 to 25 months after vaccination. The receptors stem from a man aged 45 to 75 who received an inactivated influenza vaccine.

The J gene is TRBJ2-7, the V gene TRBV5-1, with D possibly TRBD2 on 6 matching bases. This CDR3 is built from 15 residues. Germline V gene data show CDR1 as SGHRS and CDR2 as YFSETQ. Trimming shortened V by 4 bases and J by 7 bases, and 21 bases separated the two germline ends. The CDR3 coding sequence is TGCGCCAGCAGCCCCCACCAGGGACTGGGAACGGAGCAGTACTTC. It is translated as CASSPHQGLGTEQYF.

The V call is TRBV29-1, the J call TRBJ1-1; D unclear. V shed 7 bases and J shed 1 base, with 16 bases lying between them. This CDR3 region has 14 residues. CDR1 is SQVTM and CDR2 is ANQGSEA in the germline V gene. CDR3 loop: CSAPPQRSNTEAFF. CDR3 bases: TGCAGCGCCCCTCCGCAGAGATCGAACACTGAAGCTTTCTTT.

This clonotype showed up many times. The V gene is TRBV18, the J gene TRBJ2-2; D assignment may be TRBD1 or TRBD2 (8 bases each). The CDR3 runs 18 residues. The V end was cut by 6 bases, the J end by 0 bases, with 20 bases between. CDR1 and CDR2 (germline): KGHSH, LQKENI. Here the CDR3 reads CASSRRGPSGSNTGELFF. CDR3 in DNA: TGTGCCAGCTCCCGCAGGGGGCCTAGCGGGTCGAACACCGGGGAGCTGTTTTTT.

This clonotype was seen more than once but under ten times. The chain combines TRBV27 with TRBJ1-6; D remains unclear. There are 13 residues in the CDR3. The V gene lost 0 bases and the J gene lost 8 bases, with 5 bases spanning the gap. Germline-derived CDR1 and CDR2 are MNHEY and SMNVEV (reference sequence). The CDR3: CASSLSLYSPLHF. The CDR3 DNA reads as TGTGCCAGCAGTTTATCGCTGTATTCACCCCTCCACTTT.

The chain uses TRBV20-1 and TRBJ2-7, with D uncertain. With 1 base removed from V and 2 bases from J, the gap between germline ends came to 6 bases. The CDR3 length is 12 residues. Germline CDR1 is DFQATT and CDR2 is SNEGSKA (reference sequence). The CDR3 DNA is TGCAGTGCTAGAGCCCGCGCCTACGAGCAGTACTTC. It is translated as CSARARAYEQYF.

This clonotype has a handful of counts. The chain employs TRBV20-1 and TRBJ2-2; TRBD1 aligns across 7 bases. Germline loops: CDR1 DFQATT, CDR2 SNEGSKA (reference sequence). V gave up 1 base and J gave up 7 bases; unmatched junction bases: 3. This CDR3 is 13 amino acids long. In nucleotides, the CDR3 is TGCAGTGCTAGAGCGACAGGGATCGGGGAGCTGTTTTTT. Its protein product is CSARATGIGELFF.

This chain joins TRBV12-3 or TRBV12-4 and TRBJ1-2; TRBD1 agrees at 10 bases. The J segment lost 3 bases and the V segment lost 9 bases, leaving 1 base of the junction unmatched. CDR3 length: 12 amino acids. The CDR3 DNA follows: TGTGCCAGTGGGACAGGGGACTATGGCTACACCTTC. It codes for CASGTGDYGYTF.

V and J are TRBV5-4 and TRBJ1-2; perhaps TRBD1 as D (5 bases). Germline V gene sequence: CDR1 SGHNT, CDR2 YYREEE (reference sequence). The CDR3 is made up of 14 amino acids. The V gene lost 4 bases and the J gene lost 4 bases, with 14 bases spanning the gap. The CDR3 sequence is CASSQTPGFYGYTF. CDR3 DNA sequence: TGTGCCAGCAGCCAAACCCCAGGGTTCTATGGCTACACCTTC.

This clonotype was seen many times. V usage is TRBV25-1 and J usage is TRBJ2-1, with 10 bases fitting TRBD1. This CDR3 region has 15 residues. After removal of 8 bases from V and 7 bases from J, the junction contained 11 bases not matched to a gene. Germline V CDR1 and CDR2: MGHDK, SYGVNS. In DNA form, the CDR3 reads TGTGCCAGCGGCAAGGGACAGGGGTTGTGGAATGAGCAGTTCTTC. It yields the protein CASGKGQGLWNEQFF.

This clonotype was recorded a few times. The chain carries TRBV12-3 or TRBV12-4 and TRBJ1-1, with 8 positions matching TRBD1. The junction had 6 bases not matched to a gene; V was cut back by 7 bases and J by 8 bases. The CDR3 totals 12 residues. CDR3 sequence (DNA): TGTGCCAGCAATTATCACAGGGGGGAAGCTTTCTTT. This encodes CASNYHRGEAFF.

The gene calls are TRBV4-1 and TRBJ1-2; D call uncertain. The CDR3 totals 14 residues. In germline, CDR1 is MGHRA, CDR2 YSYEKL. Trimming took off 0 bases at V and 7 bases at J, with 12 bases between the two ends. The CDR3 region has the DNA TGCGCCAGCAGCCAAGATTTCGCGGGTTCTGGCTACACCTTC. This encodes CASSQDFAGSGYTF.

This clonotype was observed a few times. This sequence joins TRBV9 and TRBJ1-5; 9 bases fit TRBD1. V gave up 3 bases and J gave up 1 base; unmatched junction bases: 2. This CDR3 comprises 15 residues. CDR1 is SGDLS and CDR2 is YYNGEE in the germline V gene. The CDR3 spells CASSEGTGSNQPQHF. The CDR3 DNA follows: TGTGCCAGCAGCGAAGGGACAGGGAGCAATCAGCCCCAGCATTTT.

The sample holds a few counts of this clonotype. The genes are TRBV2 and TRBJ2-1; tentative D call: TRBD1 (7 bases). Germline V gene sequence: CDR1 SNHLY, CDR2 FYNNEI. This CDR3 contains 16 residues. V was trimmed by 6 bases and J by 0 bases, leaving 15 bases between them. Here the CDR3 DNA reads TGTGCCAGCAGGACAGGGAAGGGGGGCTCCTACAATGAGCAGTTCTTC. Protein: CASRTGKGGSYNEQFF.

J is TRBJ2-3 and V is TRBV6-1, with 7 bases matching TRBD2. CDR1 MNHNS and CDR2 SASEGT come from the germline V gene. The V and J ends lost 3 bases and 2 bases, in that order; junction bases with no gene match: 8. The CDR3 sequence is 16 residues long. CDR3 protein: CASSDRRGSSTDTQYF. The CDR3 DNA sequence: TGTGCCAGCAGTGATCGGCGGGGGAGCTCCACAGATACGCAGTATTTT.

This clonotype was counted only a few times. CDR3 nucleotide sequence: TGTGCCAGCTCACCCGGGGCAGCAACCGCCTACGAGCAGTACTTC. The encoded protein is CASSPGAATAYEQYF. This sequence joins TRBV18 and TRBJ2-7; D assignment may be TRBD1 or TRBD2 (5 bases each). Trimming took 3 bases from V and 2 from J, leaving 14 bases between them. This CDR3 spans 15 amino acids. In germline, CDR1 is KGHSH, CDR2 LQKENI.